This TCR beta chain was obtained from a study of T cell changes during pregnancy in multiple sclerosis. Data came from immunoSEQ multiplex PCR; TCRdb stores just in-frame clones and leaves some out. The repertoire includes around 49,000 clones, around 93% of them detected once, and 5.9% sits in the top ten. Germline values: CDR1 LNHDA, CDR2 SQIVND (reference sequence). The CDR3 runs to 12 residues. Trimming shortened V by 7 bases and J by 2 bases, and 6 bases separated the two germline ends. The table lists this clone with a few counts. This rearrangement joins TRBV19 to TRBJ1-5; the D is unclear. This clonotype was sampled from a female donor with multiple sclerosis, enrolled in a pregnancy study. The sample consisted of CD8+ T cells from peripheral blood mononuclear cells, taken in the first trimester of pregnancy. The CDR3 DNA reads TGTGCCAGTACCTTAGGCAATCAGCCCCAGCATTTT. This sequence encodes CASTLGNQPQHF.